This paragraph reports one T cell receptor (beta chain). The sample is drawn from a study of blood T cell repertoires in COVID-19. The CDR3 loop spans 20 amino acids. V trimming: 0 bases; J trimming: 2 bases; junction bases outside the gene matches: 14. Germline CDR1 and CDR2: MGHRA and YSYEKL. Original processing notes: Amplifying reference gene primers gave estimates of nucleated cell counts. The protocol was immunoSEQ multiplex PCR, while the TCRdb copy is restricted to in-frame clones and leaves out a portion. From that table come the V and J calls and clone size; the DNA was used to work out D and trimming. In the table there are about 270,000 clones, approximately 90% of which are singletons.

This chain joins TRBV4-1 and TRBJ2-5, with 11 bases aligning to TRBD2. The sample was PBMCs or T cells enriched from blood (not recorded which). This sequence originates from a man aged 35-49 years who had been exposed to COVID-19. CDR3 loop: CASSQDTPTSGIQEQETQYF. CDR3 DNA sequence: TGCGCCAGCAGCCAAGATACCCCGACTAGCGGGATACAAGAGCAAGAGACCCAGTACTTC.